One and the same sample provided the 14 T cell receptor beta chains below, sequenced in a study of T-cell reconstitution after alpha-beta-depleted transplantation in children. Preparation of the TCRbeta library was carried out with unique molecular identifiers. TCRdb processed the PCR reads anew with MiXCR; each CDR3 protein has one entry. Altogether around 700,000 distinct CDR3 sequences are present, around 13% being singletons, with the ten largest covering 0.79%. This specimen was PBMCs, taken before TCRalphabeta/CD19-depleted stem cell transplant. All receptors come from a girl aged 2-10 years with congenital amegakaryocytic thrombocytopenia, due to receive a stem cell transplant.

This clonotype has ten or more counts. The rearrangement joins TRBV20-1 to TRBJ1-2; no definite D call. The CDR3 spans 11 residues. CDR1 is DFQATT, CDR2 SNEGSKA, per germline (reference sequence). The germline V and J ends were trimmed by 4 bases and 5 bases, with 8 bases remaining between them. The CDR3 sequence is CSAIGLYGYTF. CDR3 bases: TGCAGTGCTATAGGGCTTTATGGCTACACCTTC.

In this sample, this clonotype turned up many times. The V and J genes are TRBV20-1 and TRBJ1-2; 9 nucleotides line up with TRBD1. The V gene's germline CDR1 is DFQATT and CDR2 SNEGSKA (reference sequence). The CDR3 runs to 12 residues. The CDR3 loop reads CSAGTGRAGYTF. The CDR3 nucleotides read TGCAGCGCCGGGACAGGGAGGGCTGGCTACACCTTC.

This clonotype has a count of ten or more. In nucleotides, the CDR3 is TGCGCCAGCAGCCTCTCTATCAGGGGGCGAGGAGGCTACACCTTC. This codes for CASSLSIRGRGGYTF. This chain joins TRBV4-1 and TRBJ1-2; TRBD1 matches at 8 bases. The CDR3 has 15 residues. Germline loops: CDR1 MGHRA, CDR2 YSYEKL. The V and J ends lost 4 bases and 8 bases, in that order; junction bases with no gene match: 12.

This clonotype was picked up many times. This rearrangement joins TRBV27 to TRBJ2-3, with a possible D match to TRBD2 (5 bases). Trimming cost V 1 base and J 7 bases, with 9 bases left between them. The CDR3 totals 13 residues. Per germline, CDR1 MNHEY and CDR2 SMNVEV (reference sequence). The DNA of the CDR3 is TGTGCCAGCAGTTTATTCTCGGGGTATACGCAGTATTTT. Protein sequence: CASSLFSGYTQYF.

The sample holds many counts of this clonotype. The J gene is TRBJ2-5, the V gene TRBV20-1; D is perhaps TRBD1 or TRBD2 (5 bases each). Germline values: CDR1 DFQATT, CDR2 SNEGSKA (reference sequence). The V end was cut by 0 bases, the J end by 5 bases, with 19 bases between. The CDR3 spans 16 residues. DNA for the CDR3: TGCAGTGCTAGAGATCATCTGGGACCACAGTCGGAGACCCAGTACTTC. It codes for CSARDHLGPQSETQYF.

This clonotype showed up many times. The rearrangement joins TRBV11-1 to TRBJ2-1; D possibly corresponds to TRBD2 (6 bases). The CDR3 sequence is 19 residues long. V was cut by 1 base and J by 0 bases, with 19 bases left in between. CDR1 is SGHAT and CDR2 is FQDESV in the germline V gene (reference sequence). CDR3: CASSLGGSGGFSSYNEQFF. Here the CDR3 DNA reads TGTGCCAGCAGCTTAGGGGGGAGTGGGGGGTTCAGCTCCTACAATGAGCAGTTCTTC. The full variable domain, in which reference TRBV11-1 and TRBJ2-1 provide the parts outside the CDR3, is EAEVAQSPRYKITEKSQAVAFWCDPISGHATLYWYRQILGQGPELLVQFQDESVVDDSQLPKDRFSAERLKGVDSTLKIQPAELGDSAMYLCASSLGGSGGFSSYNEQFFGPGTRLTVL.

The table lists this clonotype with many counts. This chain connects TRBV6-1 to TRBJ2-7, with 7 bases aligning to TRBD1. V lost 5 bases and J lost 3; bases outside the gene matches: 4. There are 13 residues in the CDR3. CDR1 and CDR2 (germline): MNHNS, SASEGT. The CDR3 loop reads CASSTTGFYEQYF. The CDR3 nucleotides are TGTGCCAGCAGTACGACAGGGTTCTACGAGCAGTACTTC.

This clonotype was observed a handful of times. The rearrangement links TRBV5-1 to TRBJ2-5, with D hard to call. The CDR3 is 14 amino acids. Germline values: CDR1 SGHRS, CDR2 YFSETQ. V lost 0 bases, J lost 3 bases, and 9 bases lay in between. CDR3 amino acids: CASSLALGEETQYF. CDR3 bases: TGCGCCAGCAGCTTGGCCCTTGGGGAAGAGACCCAGTACTTC.

There are many counts of this clonotype. This sequence joins TRBV29-1 and TRBJ2-5; D gene ambiguous. CDR3 length: 13 residues. The germline V gene encodes CDR1 SQVTM and CDR2 ANQGSEA. Trimming left V 2 bases short and J 3 bases short, with 10 bases between. CDR3 coding DNA: TGCAGCGTTGAATGGGCGCGGAAAGAGACCCAGTACTTC. Translated, it gives CSVEWARKETQYF.

This clonotype was detected ten times or more. This rearrangement joins TRBV10-1 to TRBJ2-3, with D uncertain. The germline V and J ends were trimmed by 0 bases and 0 bases, with 7 bases remaining between them. CDR1 is WNHNN, CDR2 SYGVQD, per germline (reference sequence). The CDR3 loop spans 15 amino acids. The CDR3 reads CASSESAESTDTQYF. In DNA, the CDR3 is TGCGCCAGCAGTGAGTCCGCTGAGAGCACAGATACGCAGTATTTT.

As to this clonotype: The junction does not match germline at one end; this may be a read error. The CDR3, as DNA: TGCGCCAGCAGCCAAGAGAGCAATTTGCGGGGAATTGGAACTACCTACGAGCCGTACTTC. Translation gives CASSQESNLRGIGTTYEPYF. The chain couples TRBV4-1 to TRBJ2-7, with a possible D match to TRBD2 (6 bases). This CDR3 has 20 amino acids. Per the germline V gene, CDR1 is MGHRA and CDR2 is YSYEKL.

In its sample, this clonotype was seen a few times. This rearrangement joins TRBV7-3 to TRBJ1-2; 7 bases map to TRBD1. This CDR3 contains 15 residues. The trim removed 0 bases at V and 5 bases at J, leaving 6 bases unmatched. Germline CDR1 SGHTA, CDR2 FQGTGA. The CDR3 loop reads CASSLTAGGEYGYTF. CDR3 bases: TGTGCCAGCAGCTTAACGGCAGGGGGGGAATATGGCTACACCTTC.

This clonotype was seen at least ten times. This chain joins TRBV20-1 and TRBJ1-6; D not certain. The V gene lost 3 bases and the J gene lost 0 bases, with 15 bases spanning the gap. The CDR3 runs to 17 residues. The germline V gene has CDR1 DFQATT and CDR2 SNEGSKA (reference sequence). CDR3 residues: CSARDVTDGSYNSPLHF. CDR3 DNA: TGCAGTGCTAGGGATGTTACCGACGGCTCCTATAATTCACCCCTCCACTTT.

This rearrangement joins TRBV5-1 to TRBJ2-7; the match to TRBD2 covers 7 bases. J gave up 5 bases and V 4 bases, and 12 bases lay outside the gene matches. The CDR3 sequence is 15 residues long. CDR1 and CDR2 from the germline V gene are SGHRS and YFSETQ. Here the CDR3 DNA reads TGCGCCAGCAGCCTCAGCGGGATCTTCCCCCACGAGCAGTACTTC. Amino acids: CASSLSGIFPHEQYF.